Following are 2 T cell receptor beta chains from one sample sequenced in a study of OX40 agonist ivuxolimab in advanced cancers. Here immunoSEQ multiplex PCR was the method, and the copy in TCRdb shows in-frame clones only, minus some. The sample has over 40,000 clones, around 87% seen once; the top ten hold 3% to 4%. The source was CD4+ or CD8+ T cells sorted from blood, collected in a trial of the OX40 agonist ivuxolimab. The source of these receptors is an adult with an advanced solid tumor such as melanoma, head and neck, liver or kidney cancer.

V gene TRBV11-2 combines with J gene TRBJ2-1; 8 bases match TRBD1. This CDR3 contains 14 residues. J gave up 10 bases and V 5 bases, and 10 bases lay outside the gene matches. Germline V gene data show CDR1 as SGHAT and CDR2 as FQNNGV. The CDR3 region is CASSPNQGAGEQFF. For the CDR3, the DNA is TGTGCCAGCAGCCCCAATCAGGGGGCCGGGGAGCAGTTCTTC.

Note on this clone: This sample also contains other DNA sequences that code for the same CDR3. The CDR3 loop is CASSLFTDTQYF. Here the CDR3 DNA reads TGTGCCAGCAGCTTGTTCACAGATACGCAGTATTTT. The chain has TRBV7-2 and TRBJ2-3; D unclear. CDR1 and CDR2 from the germline V gene are SGHTA and FQGNSA. This CDR3 contains 12 residues. The V end was cut by 3 bases, the J end by 2 bases, with 3 bases between. Drawing the rest from reference TRBV7-2 and TRBJ2-3, the complete variable domain is GAGVSQSPSNKVTEKGKDVELRCDPISGHTALYWYRQSLGQGLEFLIYFQGNSAPDKSGLPSDRFSAERTGGSVSTLTIQRTQQEDSAVYLCASSLFTDTQYFGPGTRLTVL.